The 14 T cell receptor beta chains reported below all come from one sample, sequenced in a study of T cells in tuberculosis (dated by TCRdb to 2017 to 2018). Thawed, overnight-rested PBMC were stained with GMM-loaded CD1B tetramer, a Live/Dead dye and anti-CD3, then sorted on a FACS Aria II. C32 glucose monomycolate purified from Rhodococcus equi was loaded onto CD1B tetramers. Library preparation used the immunoSEQ multiplex PCR assay. This immuneACCESS table, as held by TCRdb, lists in-frame sequences with V and J called but not all clones. Of the missing ones, under half trace to an unresolved V gene in checked studies; the others have no known cause. The sample contains 50,000 to 65,000 clones, 88% of them found a single time. Just over 20% of the sample lies in the top ten. Sequencing was carried out using CD1b-GMM tetramer-negative cells sorted from PBMCs. Read against the paper, the sample's cell subset or site label means: T cells not binding CD1B-GMM tetramer, sorted from same donor. Receptor source: an adult woman with latent tuberculosis.

The genes are TRBV2 and TRBJ1-3; D remains unclear. Trimming stripped 4 bases from V and 4 bases from J, with 8 bases between. The CDR3 covers 13 residues. Per the germline V gene, CDR1 is SNHLY and CDR2 is FYNNEI. CDR3 protein: CASSASRGNTIYF. CDR3 DNA: TGTGCCAGCAGTGCGTCCAGGGGAAACACCATATATTTT.

The chain uses TRBV6-1 and TRBJ2-7; 8 nucleotides align to TRBD1. The CDR3 covers 13 residues. V was clipped by 6 bases and J by 3 bases; unmatched bases: 4. Germline V gives CDR1 MNHNS, CDR2 SASEGT. The CDR3 reads CASRTTGDYEQYF. As DNA, the CDR3 is TGTGCCAGCAGAACGACAGGGGACTACGAGCAGTACTTC.

The chain combines TRBV7-2 with TRBJ2-7, with a tentative D call TRBD1 (6 bases). Germline V gene sequence: CDR1 SGHTA, CDR2 FQGNSA. CDR3 length equals 15 residues. The V end lost 1 base, the J end lost 0 bases, and 10 bases lay between the germline ends. The CDR3: CASSLGTASSYEQYF. CDR3 nucleotides: TGTGCCAGCAGCTTAGGGACAGCCTCCTCCTACGAGCAGTACTTC.

The CDR3 sequence is CASSPSDGGNTGELFF. For the CDR3, the DNA is TGTGCCAGCAGCCCCTCGGACGGGGGGAACACCGGGGAGCTGTTTTTT. J is TRBJ2-2 and V is TRBV7-9; tentatively, D is TRBD2 (6 bases). CDR3 length: 16 residues. V dropped 5 bases and J dropped 1 base, with 14 bases sitting between them. Germline loops: CDR1 SEHNR, CDR2 FQNEAQ (reference sequence). Filled out from reference TRBV7-9 and TRBJ2-2, the complete variable domain reads DTGVSQNPRHKITKRGQNVTFRCDPISEHNRLYWYRQTLGQGPEFLTYFQNEAQLEKSRLLSDRFSAERPKGSFSTLEIQRTEQGDSAMYLCASSPSDGGNTGELFFGEGSRLTVL.

The chain couples TRBV6-6 to TRBJ1-2, with 9 bases identical to TRBD1. This CDR3 contains 15 residues. Trimming at V came to 6 bases and at J to 4 bases, leaving 9 bases not matched to a gene. The germline V gene has CDR1 MNHNY and CDR2 SVGAGI (reference sequence). The CDR3 DNA is TGTGCCAGCAGAGGACAGGGGTGGGGTAGCTATGGCTACACCTTC. Its protein product is CASRGQGWGSYGYTF.

This chain links TRBV19 with TRBJ1-5; TRBD1 aligns across 9 bases. The CDR3 loop spans 18 amino acids. Germline V gene lookup returns CDR1 LNHDA and CDR2 SQIVND (reference sequence). The V segment lost 5 bases and the J segment 1 base; nucleotides outside the gene matches: 12. For the CDR3, the DNA is TGTGCCAGTAGTTCCGGGACAGGGTCCGGAGTAAGCAATCAGCCCCAGCATTTT. This gives the protein CASSSGTGSGVSNQPQHF. The full variable domain, its missing parts supplied by reference TRBV19 and TRBJ1-5, is DGGITQSPKYLFRKEGQNVTLSCEQNLNHDAMYWYRQDPGQGLRLIYYSQIVNDFQKGDIAEGYSVSREKKESFPLTVTSAQKNPTAFYLCASSSGTGSGVSNQPQHFGDGTRLSIL.

This chain connects TRBV27 to TRBJ2-1; 8 bases line up with TRBD2. The CDR3 contains 17 residues. Germline values: CDR1 MNHEY, CDR2 SMNVEV (reference sequence). V lost 5 bases to trimming and J lost 8 bases; unmatched junction nucleotides: 17. CDR3 DNA: TGTGCCAGCAGTCTAGAGCGGGAGCCTAGAAAAGTGGATGAGCAGTTCTTC. This translates into CASSLEREPRKVDEQFF.

This clone was counted only a few times. V is TRBV5-1 and J is TRBJ1-1; D gene unclear. The V gene's germline CDR1 is SGHRS and CDR2 YFSETQ. V lost 4 bases to trimming and J lost 1 base, with 14 bases between them. The CDR3 has 15 amino acids. In nucleotides, the CDR3 is TGCGCCAGCAGCCCGGACGGGATGGGGAACACTGAAGCTTTCTTT. Translation gives CASSPDGMGNTEAFF.

This chain links TRBV6-1 with TRBJ1-5; D perhaps matches TRBD1 (6 bases). CDR1 is MNHNS, CDR2 SASEGT, per germline. The CDR3 has 18 residues. V dropped 1 base and J dropped 0 bases, with 16 bases sitting between them. CDR3 in amino acids: CASSEGGVAGVSNQPQHF. The CDR3 nucleotides read TGTGCCAGCAGTGAAGGCGGTGTGGCAGGGGTTAGCAATCAGCCCCAGCATTTT.

The rearrangement joins TRBV21-1 to TRBJ1-5; the DNA was not compared with TRBD1, the D call given in the table. TRBV21-1 is a documented pseudogene. CDR3 length: 14 residues. CDR3: CASSKGHSNQPQHF. The CDR3 DNA is TGTGCCAGCAGCAAAGGGCATAGCAATCAGCCCCAGCATTTT.

The rearrangement links TRBV15 to TRBJ2-5; tentative D call: TRBD1 (5 bases). Trimming took off 0 bases at V and 2 bases at J, with 16 bases between the two ends. There are 17 residues in the CDR3. Looked up from germline, CDR1 is LNHNV and CDR2 is YYDKDF (reference sequence). The CDR3 nucleotides are TGTGCCACCAGCAGAGAGCTGCTGGCAGGGTTGCAAGAGACCCAGTACTTC. It encodes CATSRELLAGLQETQYF.

This clone was seen just once. The chain employs TRBV2 and TRBJ2-1; 8 bases are shared with TRBD1. This CDR3 contains 15 residues. J gave up 5 bases and V 6 bases, and 9 bases lay outside the gene matches. Per the germline V gene, CDR1 is SNHLY and CDR2 is FYNNEI. The CDR3 region is CASSGQGEVHNEQFF. The CDR3 nucleotides read TGTGCCAGCAGCGGACAGGGAGAGGTTCACAATGAGCAGTTCTTC.

The chain employs TRBV30 and TRBJ2-4, with D possibly matching TRBD2 (5 bases). The germline gives CDR1 GTSNPN, CDR2 SVGIG (reference sequence). V was clipped by 1 base and J by 7 bases, with 11 bases between them. The CDR3 has 13 amino acids. CDR3 amino acids: CAWSGPDWNIQYF. As DNA, the CDR3 is TGTGCCTGGAGTGGTCCGGACTGGAACATTCAGTACTTC.

The chain recombines TRBV5-6 with TRBJ2-7, with TRBD2 matching over 12 bases. Germline trimming cut 4 bases from V and 0 bases from J; bases unmatched to any gene: 2. CDR3 size: 15 residues. CDR1 SGHDT and CDR2 YYEEEE come from the germline V gene. CDR3: CASSGLAGSSYEQYF. In DNA form, the CDR3 reads TGTGCCAGCAGCGGACTAGCGGGGAGCTCCTACGAGCAGTACTTC. The whole variable domain, filled in from reference TRBV5-6 and TRBJ2-7, reads DAGVTQSPTHLIKTRGQQVTLRCSPKSGHDTVSWYQQALGQGPQFIFQYYEEEERQRGNFPDRFSGHQFPNYSSELNVNALLLGDSALYLCASSGLAGSSYEQYFGPGTRLTVT.